These 15 T cell receptor beta chains share one sample of origin, sequenced in a study of T cells in tumors after PD-1 blockade. The protocol was immunoSEQ multiplex PCR, while the TCRdb copy is restricted to in-frame clones and leaves out a portion. The sample contains about 10,000 clones, around 67% of which appear only once. The sequences come from tumor tissue, collected after anti-PD-1 treatment. The origin of the receptors is a human donor with basal cell carcinoma.

The CDR3 region is CASSLGNGDEQFF. CDR3 coding DNA: TGTGCCAGCAGCTTAGGGAATGGTGATGAGCAGTTCTTC. This rearrangement joins TRBV7-2 to TRBJ2-1, with D unresolved. The V gene lost 1 base and the J gene lost 8 bases, with 9 bases spanning the gap. Germline lookup yields CDR1 SGHTA and CDR2 FQGNSA. This CDR3 spans 13 amino acids.

This clone is medium-sized (0.01 to 0.1%) by share. V gene TRBV24-1 combines with J gene TRBJ1-1, with a weak D call TRBD1 (5 bases). The CDR3 has 13 residues. In germline, CDR1 is KGHDR, CDR2 SFDVKD. CDR3 protein: CATQETVNTEAFF. CDR3 in DNA: TGTGCGACCCAAGAGACAGTGAACACTGAAGCTTTCTTT.

The V call is TRBV7-2, the J call TRBJ1-6; 11 bases agree with TRBD1. V was clipped by 5 bases and J by 10 bases; unmatched bases: 16. This CDR3 has 18 amino acids. CDR1 is SGHTA and CDR2 is FQGNSA in the germline V gene. CDR3 region: CASSARTGGALMLSPLHF. For the CDR3, the DNA is TGTGCCAGCAGCGCCCGGACAGGGGGCGCATTAATGTTGTCACCCCTCCACTTT.

The chain has TRBV19 and TRBJ2-3, with 9 bases lining up with TRBD2. Trimming at V came to 6 bases and at J to 3 bases, leaving 16 bases not matched to a gene. This CDR3 is 18 amino acids long. Germline lookup yields CDR1 LNHDA and CDR2 SQIVND (reference sequence). The CDR3 nucleotides read TGTGCCAGTAGCGGGACAGAACTAGCGGGCCACCTTACAGATACGCAGTATTTT. Its translation: CASSGTELAGHLTDTQYF.

This clone was detected a few times. CDR3: CASAGQGTYEQYF. The CDR3 DNA reads TGTGCCAGCGCCGGCCAGGGGACCTACGAGCAGTACTTC. The chain couples TRBV5-5 to TRBJ2-7, with D possibly being TRBD1 (6 bases). Trimming left V 7 bases short and J 2 bases short, with 13 bases between. Germline CDR1 reads SGHKS; CDR2 reads YYEKEE (reference sequence). The CDR3 consists of 13 residues. The variable domain in full, with the rest retrieved from reference TRBV5-5 and TRBJ2-7, is DAGVTQSPTHLIKTRGQQVTLRCSPISGHKSVSWYQQVLGQGPQFIFQYYEKEERGRGNFPDRFSARQFPNYSSELNVNALLLGDSALYLCASAGQGTYEQYFGPGTRLTVT.

Only a few counts were recorded for this clone. V is TRBV7-2 and J is TRBJ2-3; 13 bases line up with TRBD2. CDR3 length: 16 amino acids. CDR1 is SGHTA, CDR2 FQGNSA, per germline. V shed 5 bases and J 6 bases; nucleotides not matched to a gene: 8. The CDR3 DNA follows: TGTGCCAGCAGCGCTGAACCGGGACTAGCGGGGGATACGCAGTATTTT. This sequence encodes CASSAEPGLAGDTQYF.

The chain recombines TRBV30 with TRBJ1-2; TRBD1 matches at 10 bases. From germline, CDR1 is GTSNPN and CDR2 SVGIG (reference sequence). V dropped 0 bases and J dropped 4; count of bases not matched to a gene: 5. The CDR3 consists of 15 residues. The CDR3 loop reads CAWSVRGTGVYGYTF. DNA for the CDR3: TGTGCCTGGAGTGTTCGTGGGACAGGGGTCTATGGCTACACCTTC.

The chain has TRBV6-5 and TRBJ2-1; 11 bases agree with TRBD2. In germline, CDR1 is MNHEY, CDR2 SVGAGI. This CDR3 is built from 14 residues. The V segment lost 10 bases and the J segment 4 bases; nucleotides outside the gene matches: 6. Written as DNA, the CDR3 is TGTGCCACCGCGACTAGCGGGAATTACAATGAGCAGTTCTTC. Translating it yields CATATSGNYNEQFF.

The chain carries TRBV13 and TRBJ1-1, with 8 positions matching TRBD1. With V trimmed by 5 bases and J by 5 bases, 10 bases remained unmatched. The germline gives CDR1 PRHDT, CDR2 FYEKMQ (reference sequence). The CDR3 length is 15 residues. As DNA, the CDR3 is TGTGCCAGCAGCGGGGATGGACAGGGAGGGACTGAAGCTTTCTTT. This encodes CASSGDGQGGTEAFF.

The rearrangement uses TRBV9 and TRBJ2-7; TRBD1 matches at 8 bases. This CDR3 has 14 amino acids. CDR1 and CDR2 from the germline V gene are SGDLS and YYNGEE. V was clipped by 4 bases and J by 2 bases; unmatched bases: 5. CDR3 loop: CASSSGTGAYEQYF. In DNA form, the CDR3 reads TGTGCCAGCAGCTCCGGGACAGGAGCCTACGAGCAGTACTTC. The full variable domain, in which reference TRBV9 and TRBJ2-7 provide the parts outside the CDR3, is DSGVTQTPKHLITATGQRVTLRCSPRSGDLSVYWYQQSLDQGLQFLIQYYNGEERAKGNILERFSAQQFPDLHSELNLSSLELGDSALYFCASSSGTGAYEQYFGPGTRLTVT.

The chain has TRBV15 and TRBJ1-4; tentatively, D is TRBD1 (6 bases). Trimming removed 5 bases from V and 4 bases from J, with 11 bases in between. CDR3 length equals 14 residues. Germline-derived CDR1 and CDR2 are LNHNV and YYDKDF (reference sequence). Here the CDR3 DNA reads TGTGCCACCAGCTCAGGACAGATTAATGAAAAACTGTTTTTT. This gives the protein CATSSGQINEKLFF.

This clone appeared a few times. The V and J genes are TRBV5-6 and TRBJ2-3, with D unclear. This CDR3 comprises 14 residues. The germline CDR1 and CDR2 sequences are SGHDT and YYEEEE. The V and J ends lost 1 base and 1 base respectively, with 7 bases between them. The CDR3 DNA reads as TGTGCCAGCAGCTTGCGGCGGCGCACAGATACGCAGTATTTT. It translates to CASSLRRRTDTQYF.

V usage is TRBV19 and J usage is TRBJ2-6; a weak D match, TRBD1 (6 bases). The CDR3 spans 15 residues. V lost 5 bases to trimming and J lost 4 bases, with 12 bases between them. The germline gives CDR1 LNHDA, CDR2 SQIVND (reference sequence). This CDR3 reads CASSAQGPGANVLTF. The CDR3 coding sequence is TGTGCCAGTAGTGCACAGGGACCAGGGGCCAACGTCCTGACTTTC.

The chain recombines TRBV29-1 with TRBJ1-4, with D unresolved. The V gene's germline CDR1 is SQVTM and CDR2 ANQGSEA. The CDR3 totals 14 residues. The V end lost 0 bases, the J end lost 13 bases, and 18 bases lay between the germline ends. CDR3 DNA sequence: TGCAGCGTTGAAGATCTGAATACGGGCCGGGGACTGTTTTTT. Protein product: CSVEDLNTGRGLFF.

The V call is TRBV30, the J call TRBJ1-2; the D is unclear. Trimming cost V 1 base and J 3 bases, with 12 bases left between them. The CDR3 sequence is 14 residues long. The germline CDR1 and CDR2 sequences are GTSNPN and SVGIG (reference sequence). As DNA, the CDR3 is TGTGCCTGGAGTGCGGGTCTCTCCGACTATGGCTACACCTTC. It translates to CAWSAGLSDYGYTF. The variable domain in full, completed from reference TRBV30 and TRBJ1-2, reads SQTIHQWPATLVQPVGSPLSLECTVEGTSNPNLYWYRQAAGRGLQLLFYSVGIGQISSEVPQNLSASRPQDRQFILSSKKLLLSDSGFYLCAWSAGLSDYGYTFGSGTRLTVV.